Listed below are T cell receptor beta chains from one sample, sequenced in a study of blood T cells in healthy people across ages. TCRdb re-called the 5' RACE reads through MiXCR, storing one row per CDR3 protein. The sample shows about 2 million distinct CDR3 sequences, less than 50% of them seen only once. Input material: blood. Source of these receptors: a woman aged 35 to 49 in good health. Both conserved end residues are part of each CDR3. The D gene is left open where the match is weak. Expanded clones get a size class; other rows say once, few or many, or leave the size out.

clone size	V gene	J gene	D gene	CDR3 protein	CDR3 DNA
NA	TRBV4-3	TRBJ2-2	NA	CASSQAMGAGTGELFF	TGCGCCAGCAGCCAAGCGATGGGGGCGGGCACCGGGGAGCTGTTTTTT
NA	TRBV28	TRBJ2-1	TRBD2	CASSAIGGGYNEQFF	TGTGCCAGCAGCGCAATTGGCGGGGGGTACAATGAGCAGTTCTTC
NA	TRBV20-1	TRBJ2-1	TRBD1	CSATRGNLGNEQFF	TGCAGTGCCACCAGGGGGAACTTGGGCAATGAGCAGTTCTTC
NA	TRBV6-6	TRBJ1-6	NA	CASIQGSNNSPLHF	TGTGCCAGCATCCAGGGCTCGAATAATTCACCCCTCCACTTT
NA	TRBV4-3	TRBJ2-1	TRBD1	CASSHPERGLGEQFF	TGCGCCAGCAGCCACCCGGAGAGGGGGCTGGGTGAGCAGTTCTTC
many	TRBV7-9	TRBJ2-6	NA	CASSLVTGANVLTF	TGTGCCAGCAGCTTAGTAACGGGGGCCAACGTCCTGACTTTC
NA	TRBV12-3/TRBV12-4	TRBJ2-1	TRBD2	CASRGWLAGSYNEQFF	TGTGCCAGCAGGGGATGGCTAGCGGGTTCCTACAATGAGCAGTTCTTC
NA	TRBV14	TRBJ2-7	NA	CASSSRDFYYEQYF	TGTGCCAGCAGCTCCAGAGATTTTTACTACGAGCAGTACTTC
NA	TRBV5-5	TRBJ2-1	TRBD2	CASRSGEYNEQFF	TGTGCCAGCAGGAGCGGGGAGTACAATGAGCAGTTCTTC
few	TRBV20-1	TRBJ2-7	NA	CSARADGYEQYF	TGCAGTGCTAGAGCGGACGGCTACGAGCAGTACTTC
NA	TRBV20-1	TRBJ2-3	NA	CSALLASLSDTQYF	TGCAGTGCCTTACTAGCTTCTCTCTCAGATACGCAGTATTTT
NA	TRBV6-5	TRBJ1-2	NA	CASSPFGSSGYTF	TGTGCCAGCAGTCCGTTTGGGTCTTCGGGCTACACCTTC
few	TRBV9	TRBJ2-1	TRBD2	CASSETSGGLSEQFF	TGTGCCAGCAGCGAGACTAGCGGGGGGCTAAGTGAGCAGTTCTTC
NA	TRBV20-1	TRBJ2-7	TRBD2	CSATSGGSTYEQYF	TGCAGTGCAACTAGCGGGGGGTCAACCTACGAGCAGTACTTC
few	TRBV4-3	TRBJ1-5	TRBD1	CAPGTGGRNSNQPQHF	TGCGCCCCCGGGACAGGGGGCCGAAATAGCAATCAGCCCCAGCATTTT
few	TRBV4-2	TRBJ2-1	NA	CASSQLKLGTEQFF	TGTGCCAGCAGCCAACTCAAATTGGGAACCGAGCAGTTCTTC
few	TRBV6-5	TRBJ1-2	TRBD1	CASLSTGEYGYTF	TGTGCCAGCTTGTCGACAGGGGAATATGGCTACACCTTC
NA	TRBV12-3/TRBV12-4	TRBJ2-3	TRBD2	CASSLVSGVTDTQYF	TGTGCCAGCAGTTTAGTTAGCGGGGTGACAGATACGCAGTATTTT
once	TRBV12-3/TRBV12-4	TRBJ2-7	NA	CASSLVLGVYEQYF	TGTGCCAGCAGTTTAGTTTTGGGGGTCTACGAGCAGTACTTC
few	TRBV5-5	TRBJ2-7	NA	CASSLGIREQYF	TGTGCCAGCAGCTTAGGGATCCGCGAGCAGTACTTC
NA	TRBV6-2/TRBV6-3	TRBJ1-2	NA	CVVVPAGFYGYTF	TGTGTAGTGGTCCCCGCCGGCTTCTATGGCTACACCTTC
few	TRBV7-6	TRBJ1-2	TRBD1	CASSLLRGTGPNLNYGYTF	TGTGCCAGCAGCCTCCTCAGAGGGACAGGGCCCAACCTGAACTATGGCTACACCTTC
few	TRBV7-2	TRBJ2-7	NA	CASSLIGATYEQYF	TGTGCCAGCAGCTTAATCGGTGCCACCTACGAGCAGTACTTC
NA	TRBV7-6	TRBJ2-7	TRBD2	CASSPHQAGASYEQYF	TGTGCCAGCAGCCCACATCAAGCGGGGGCCTCCTACGAGCAGTACTTC
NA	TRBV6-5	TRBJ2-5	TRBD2	CASSYMSVGRGAPHGSQETQYF	TGTGCCAGCAGTTATATGAGCGTCGGGCGGGGGGCCCCTCATGGGTCGCAAGAGACCCAGTACTTC
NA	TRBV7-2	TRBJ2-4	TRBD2	CASSLAGVASGGNIQYF	TGCGCCAGCAGCTTAGCGGGCGTGGCTAGCGGGGGAAACATTCAGTACTTC